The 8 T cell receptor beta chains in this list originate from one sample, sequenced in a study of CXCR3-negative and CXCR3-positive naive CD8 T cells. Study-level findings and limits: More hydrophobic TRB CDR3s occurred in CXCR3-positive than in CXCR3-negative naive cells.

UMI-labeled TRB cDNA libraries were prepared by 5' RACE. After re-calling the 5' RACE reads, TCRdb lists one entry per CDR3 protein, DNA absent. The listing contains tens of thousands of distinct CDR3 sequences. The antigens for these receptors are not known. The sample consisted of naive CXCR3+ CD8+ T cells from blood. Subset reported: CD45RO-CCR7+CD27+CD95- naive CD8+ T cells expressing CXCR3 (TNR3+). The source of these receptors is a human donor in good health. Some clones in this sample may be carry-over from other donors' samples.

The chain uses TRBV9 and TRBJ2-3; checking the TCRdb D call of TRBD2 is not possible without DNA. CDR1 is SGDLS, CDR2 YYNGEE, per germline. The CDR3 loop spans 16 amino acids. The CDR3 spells CASSVFGGWSTDTQYF.

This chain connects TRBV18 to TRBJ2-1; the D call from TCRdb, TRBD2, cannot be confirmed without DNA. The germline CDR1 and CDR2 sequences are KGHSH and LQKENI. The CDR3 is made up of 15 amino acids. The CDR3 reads CATASGGQHYNEQFF.

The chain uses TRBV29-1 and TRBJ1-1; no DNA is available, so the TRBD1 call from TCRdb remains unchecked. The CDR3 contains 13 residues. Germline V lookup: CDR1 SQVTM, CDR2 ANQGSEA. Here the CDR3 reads CSVLTGGNTEAFF. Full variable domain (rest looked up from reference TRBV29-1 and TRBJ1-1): SAVISQKPSRDICQRGTSLTIQCQVDSQVTMMFWYRQQPGQSLTLIATANQGSEATYESGFVIDKFPISRPNLTFSTLTVSNMSPEDSSIYLCSVLTGGNTEAFFGQGTRLTVV.

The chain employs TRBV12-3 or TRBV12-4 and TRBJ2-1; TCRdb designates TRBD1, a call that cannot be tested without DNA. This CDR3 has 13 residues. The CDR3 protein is CASTPTENNEQFF.

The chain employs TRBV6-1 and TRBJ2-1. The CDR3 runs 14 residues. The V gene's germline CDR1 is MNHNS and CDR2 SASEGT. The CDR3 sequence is CASSERVTSDEQFF.

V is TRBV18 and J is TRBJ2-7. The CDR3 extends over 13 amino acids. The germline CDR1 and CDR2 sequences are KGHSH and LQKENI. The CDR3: CASSYDLAYEQYF.

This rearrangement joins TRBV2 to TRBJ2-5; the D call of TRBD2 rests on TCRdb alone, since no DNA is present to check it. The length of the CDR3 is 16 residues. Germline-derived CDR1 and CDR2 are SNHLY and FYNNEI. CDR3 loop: CASSGALAGLQETQYF. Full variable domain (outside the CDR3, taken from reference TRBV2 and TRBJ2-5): EPEVTQTPSHQVTQMGQEVILRCVPISNHLYFYWYRQILGQKVEFLVSFYNNEISEKSEIFDDQFSVERPDGSNFTLKIRSTKLEDSAMYFCASSGALAGLQETQYFGPGTRLLVL.

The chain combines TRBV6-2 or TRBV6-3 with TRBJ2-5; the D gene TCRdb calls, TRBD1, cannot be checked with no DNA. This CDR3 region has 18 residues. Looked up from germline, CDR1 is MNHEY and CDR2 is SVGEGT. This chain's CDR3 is CASSYSTRDSPDQETQYF.